Listed below are T cell receptor beta chains from one sample, sequenced in a study of STAT5B mutations in CD4+ large granular lymphocyte leukemia. TCRdb's copy holds only in-frame clones and misses some; the assay was immunoSEQ multiplex PCR. The table lists 40,000 to 50,000 clones, roughly 80% of them singletons. Sequences were obtained from CD4+ T cells from blood buffy coats. These receptors were obtained from a human donor in good health. CDR3s include the opening cysteine and the closing phenylalanine or tryptophan. Each record gives: D gene, V gene, J gene, clone size, CDR3 protein, CDR3 DNA. D genes are given only for firm matches. Where a row states a size, it is once, few, many or the class of an expanded clone; other rows omit it.

.	TRBV6-6	TRBJ2-7	.	CASSYGSASYEQYF	TGTGCCAGCAGTTACGGAAGCGCATCCTACGAGCAGTACTTC
.	TRBV19	TRBJ2-5	.	CASSPGETQYF	TGTGCCAGTAGCCCGGGGGAGACCCAGTACTTC
.	TRBV5-4	TRBJ2-2	.	CASSREQGQNTGELFF	TGTGCCAGCAGCCGAGAACAGGGCCAGAACACCGGGGAGCTGTTTTTT
.	TRBV30	TRBJ1-2	few	CAWSHGGWDYGYTF	TGTGCCTGGAGTCATGGCGGGTGGGACTATGGCTACACCTTC
.	TRBV11-2	TRBJ1-4	.	CASSPNSTNEKLFF	TGTGCCAGCAGCCCAAATTCAACTAATGAAAAACTGTTTTTT
TRBD1	TRBV28	TRBJ2-3	.	CASSSGQATDTQYF	TGTGCCAGCAGTTCGGGACAGGCCACAGATACGCAGTATTTT
.	TRBV11-3	TRBJ2-7	.	CASSLHITEQYF	TGTGCCAGCAGCTTGCATATTACAGAGCAGTACTTC
TRBD2	TRBV9	TRBJ2-1	.	CASSTGLDYNEQFF	TGTGCCAGCAGCACGGGACTAGACTACAATGAGCAGTTCTTC
TRBD2	TRBV5-1	TRBJ2-2	.	CASSHLAGTSGVRTGELFF	TGCGCCAGCAGCCACCTGGCAGGGACTAGCGGCGTGAGGACCGGGGAGCTGTTTTTT
TRBD2	TRBV6-1	TRBJ2-3	.	CASRTGTSEGDTQYF	TGTGCCAGCCGAACTGGGACTAGCGAGGGAGATACGCAGTATTTT
TRBD2	TRBV5-6	TRBJ2-4	.	CASSPPLAGGRDIQYF	TGTGCCAGCAGCCCCCCACTAGCGGGGGGGCGGGACATTCAGTACTTC
.	TRBV11-3	TRBJ1-1	.	CASSLEESRNTEAFF	TGTGCCAGCAGCTTAGAAGAGAGCCGCAACACTGAAGCTTTCTTT
TRBD1	TRBV2	TRBJ1-2	.	CASSSDREGGYTF	TGTGCCAGCAGTTCTGACAGGGAGGGGGGCTACACCTTC
TRBD2	TRBV5-5	TRBJ2-7	.	CASSLRGQGGTSGRAGEQYF	TGTGCCAGCAGCTTGAGAGGACAGGGGGGGACTAGCGGGAGGGCCGGCGAGCAGTACTTC
.	TRBV10-2	TRBJ1-1	.	CASGQNTEAFF	TGCGCCAGCGGACAGAACACTGAAGCTTTCTTT
.	TRBV15	TRBJ1-4	once	CATSRVRGRREKLFF	TGTGCCACCAGCAGAGTTCGGGGTCGTCGTGAAAAACTGTTTTTT
.	TRBV30	TRBJ1-2	.	CAWSVKPWGLRGYTF	TGTGCCTGGAGTGTAAAGCCTTGGGGGTTGCGTGGCTACACCTTC
TRBD2	TRBV6-1	TRBJ2-2	.	CASSESTGTSGASNTGELFF	TGTGCCAGCAGTGAATCGACCGGGACTAGCGGAGCCTCGAACACCGGGGAGCTGTTTTTT
TRBD2	TRBV7-6	TRBJ2-3	.	CASSQSILAGGEDTQYF	TGTGCCAGCAGTCAAAGCATATTAGCGGGGGGGGAAGATACGCAGTATTTT
TRBD1	TRBV11-2	TRBJ1-2	.	CASSSYRGGYTF	TGTGCCAGCAGCAGCTACAGGGGTGGCTACACCTTC
.	TRBV27	TRBJ1-4	.	CASRRTATNEKLFF	TGTGCCAGCAGGCGAACCGCAACTAATGAAAAACTGTTTTTT
.	TRBV18	TRBJ2-7	.	CASSGTDSSYEQYF	TGTGCCAGCTCAGGAACGGATAGCTCCTACGAGCAGTACTTC
.	TRBV11-3	TRBJ2-1	once	CASSLDRGIDEQFF	TGTGCCAGCAGCTTAGACAGGGGAATCGATGAGCAGTTCTTC
.	TRBV7-6	TRBJ1-3	.	CASSLVGAPSGNTIYF	TGTGCCAGCAGCTTAGTAGGGGCTCCCTCTGGAAACACCATATATTTT
.	TRBV10-2	TRBJ2-3	.	CASWDGYTQYF	TGCGCCAGCTGGGACGGATATACGCAGTATTTT
TRBD2	TRBV9	TRBJ2-3	.	CASSPPGLAGVGTGTQYF	TGTGCCAGCAGCCCCCCGGGACTAGCGGGAGTTGGGACCGGTACGCAGTATTTT
.	TRBV2	TRBJ1-2	.	CASTSWGAANYGYTF	TGTGCCAGCACTTCTTGGGGGGCGGCTAACTATGGCTACACCTTC
.	TRBV28	TRBJ2-7	.	CASSPNYGRQGLGEQYF	TGTGCCAGCAGTCCGAATTACGGGAGACAGGGTCTTGGCGAGCAGTACTTC
.	TRBV5-6	TRBJ1-2	.	CASSLRRAVGYTF	TGTGCCAGCAGCTTGCGCAGGGCTGTTGGCTACACCTTC
.	TRBV5-4	TRBJ1-1	.	CASSSAGALDTEAFF	TGTGCCAGCAGCTCAGCGGGGGCGTTGGACACTGAAGCTTTCTTT
TRBD2	TRBV6-4	TRBJ2-3	.	CASSSLGLAADTQYF	TGTGCCAGCAGCTCCCTGGGTCTAGCGGCCGATACGCAGTATTTT
.	TRBV7-2	TRBJ2-3	.	CASSLSGGTDTQYF	TGTGCCAGCAGCCTTAGCGGAGGCACAGATACGCAGTATTTT
.	TRBV7-3	TRBJ2-2	few	CASSLKAGELFF	TGTGCCAGCAGCTTAAAGGCCGGGGAGCTGTTTTTT
TRBD1	TRBV5-6	TRBJ1-1	.	CASSGRDRVTTEAFF	TGTGCCAGCAGCGGCCGGGACAGGGTAACCACTGAAGCTTTCTTT
.	TRBV11-2	TRBJ2-7	.	CASRFNQYEQYF	TGTGCCAGCAGATTCAACCAGTACGAGCAGTACTTC
.	TRBV10-2	TRBJ2-3	.	CASANTDTQYF	TGCGCCAGCGCCAACACAGATACGCAGTATTTT
TRBD2	TRBV4-1	TRBJ2-1	.	CASSQRRLAGYNEQFF	TGCGCCAGCAGCCAACGTCGACTAGCTGGCTACAATGAGCAGTTCTTC
.	TRBV15	TRBJ1-3	once	CATSSGDRSSGNTIYF	TGTGCCACCAGCAGCGGAGACAGGAGCTCTGGAAACACCATATATTTT
.	TRBV19	TRBJ1-2	few	CASSIPNVPYGYTF	TGTGCCAGTAGTATACCGAACGTGCCCTATGGCTACACCTTC
.	TRBV29-1	TRBJ1-1	.	CSGRQILQAFF	TGCAGCGGACGACAGATCCTTCAAGCTTTCTTT
.	TRBV2	TRBJ1-1	.	CASSADRSREAFF	TGTGCCAGCAGTGCGGACAGATCTCGTGAAGCTTTCTTT
.	TRBV14	TRBJ2-5	.	CASSQGPRVTQYF	TGTGCCAGCAGCCAAGGCCCGAGGGTTACCCAGTACTTC
.	TRBV25-1	TRBJ2-7	.	CASSDWQGYEQYF	TGTGCCAGCAGTGACTGGCAGGGATACGAGCAGTACTTC
TRBD1	TRBV7-9	TRBJ1-1	.	CASSWDRDPFF	TGTGCCAGCAGCTGGGACAGGGACCCTTTCTTT
.	TRBV6-1	TRBJ1-4	.	CASSEQATNEKLFF	TGTGCCAGCAGTGAACAGGCAACTAATGAAAAACTGTTTTTT
.	TRBV11-2	TRBJ2-2	.	CASSLGRNWATGELFF	TGTGCCAGCAGCCTGGGGCGAAATTGGGCCACCGGGGAGCTGTTTTTT
.	TRBV10-1	TRBJ2-2	.	CASSEGGSRIGELFF	TGCGCCAGCAGTGAGGGGGGTTCCAGGATCGGGGAGCTGTTTTTT
TRBD2	TRBV7-3	TRBJ2-6	.	CASSLTGGKGASGANVLTF	TGTGCCAGCAGCTTAACCGGGGGGAAAGGGGCCTCTGGGGCCAACGTCCTGACTTTC